This T cell receptor (beta chain) was sequenced in a study of cytomegalovirus exposure and HLA in healthy donors. Overall study: In a previous analysis, 95 million to 130 million unique TCR beta sequences were found from 170 million or so T cells. General observations from the study: Later examination showed HLA-associated TCR beta chains had greater clonal expansion than equally common others. In terms of immune exposure information, only CMV serostatus was available. TCR beta chain V- and J-gene trimming was linked, in a later analysis, to a missense variant in DCLRE1C.

Comments on this clone: Its antigen is undetermined.

Primers for the PCR totalled 60 Vbeta and 13 Jbeta. Assay: immunoSEQ multiplex PCR; the TCRdb copy retains only in-frame clones and omits some. The sample yields 100,000 to 150,000 clones, 81% seen once. Germline V gene lookup returns CDR1 SGHRS and CDR2 YFSETQ. This CDR3 region has 15 residues. Trimming at V came to 2 bases and at J to 5 bases, leaving 9 bases not matched to a gene. The rearrangement uses TRBV5-1 and TRBJ2-5; 7 bases line up with TRBD2. Material for sequencing was PBMCs. This receptor was obtained from a woman in her thirties or forties in good health and CMV-seronegative. The CDR3 region has the DNA TGCGCCAGCAGCTTTGGCCTAGCGGTAGCCGAGACCCAGTACTTC. Translating gives CASSFGLAVAETQYF.